The source of this T cell receptor beta chain is a study of shared T cell receptors in the human thymus. The assay was immunoSEQ multiplex PCR, and TCRdb's table has in-frame clones only and misses some. The table includes hundreds of thousands of clones, approximately 78% detected once. The CDR3 spans 15 residues. The germline V gene has CDR1 SGHRS and CDR2 YFSETQ. V shed 0 bases, J shed 5 bases, and the junction held 7 bases outside the gene matches. In addition, the sample was reused for a study of human thymus T cells. Per that study: It was healthy Finnish infants having corrective surgery for congenital heart defects who were the donors. Thymic resections from corrective heart surgery supplied the tissue. Among thymic and blood repertoires, usage of V and J genes appeared biased.

The source material was thymocytes. The origin of this receptor is a boy younger than two with a congenital heart defect. The chain combines TRBV5-1 with TRBJ2-5, with 7 bases lining up with TRBD2. In DNA, the CDR3 is TGCGCCAGCAGCTTGGTTGGGGCCGGGGGGGAGACCCAGTACTTC. Encoded protein: CASSLVGAGGETQYF.